These T cell receptor beta chains were read from a single sample in a study of T-cell reconstitution after alpha-beta-depleted transplantation in children. TCRdb passed the PCR reads through MiXCR, listing each CDR3 protein once. The table lists more than 450,000 distinct CDR3 sequences, 15% to 20% of them singletons, with approximately 3% in the top ten. This specimen was PBMCs from the stem cell graft donor, taken from the stem cell graft. These receptors came from a human donor who donated a stem cell graft to a child with acute lymphoblastic leukemia. The CDR3 runs from the conserved cysteine through the conserved F or W. Each record gives: D gene, J gene, CDR3 length, V gene, CDR3 protein. The D gene is left open where the match is weak.

>TRBD2|TRBJ2-7|15|TRBV20-1
CSARDHQRETYEQYF
>-|TRBJ1-1|12|TRBV20-1
CSARKPDTEAFF
>-|TRBJ2-3|13|TRBV20-1
CSAPWGSTDTQYF
>TRBD2|TRBJ2-7|21|TRBV12-5
CASGLTRVPSIAGVAPYEQYF
>TRBD2|TRBJ2-3|17|TRBV3-1
CASSQDGLAGSTDTQYF
>-|TRBJ1-3|12|TRBV7-2
CASSRDRNTIYF
>-|TRBJ2-7|8|TRBV10-3
CAIHEQYF
>-|TRBJ1-2|11|TRBV9
CASSASDGYTF
>TRBD2|TRBJ2-1|14|TRBV20-1
CSARPQREWGEQFF
>TRBD2|TRBJ2-1|17|TRBV3-1
CASSQTLSGRIYNEQFF
>TRBD1|TRBJ1-5|15|TRBV6-1
CASILGQGGNQPQHF
>-|TRBJ1-5|14|TRBV6-5
CASSYMEGSGPQHF
>TRBD1|TRBJ2-5|15|TRBV5-1
CASSNGQGPQETQYF
>-|TRBJ2-2|11|TRBV2
CASLGSGELFF
>-|TRBJ2-1|13|TRBV4-1
CASKGGTPNEQFF
>-|TRBJ1-2|14|TRBV20-1
CSARDGPQEWGDSF
>TRBD1|TRBJ2-5|14|TRBV5-1
CASSHSGTVETQYF
>-|TRBJ2-7|11|TRBV24-1
CATSSAGEQYF
>-|TRBJ2-1|15|TRBV5-1
CASREGWRDYNEQFF
>-|TRBJ2-7|13|TRBV11-2
CASSVEVLSEQYF
>-|TRBJ2-3|17|TRBV5-1
CASSLVPTHQGADTQYF
>-|TRBJ1-1|16|TRBV7-9
CASSPSLQGLLTEAFF
>TRBD1|TRBJ1-2|15|TRBV27
CASSLTGTGSRGYTF
>-|TRBJ2-1|14|TRBV29-1
CSDRTVISYNEQFF
>TRBD1|TRBJ1-2|16|TRBV6-4
CASSDSSTGTGEGYTF
>-|TRBJ2-3|14|TRBV18
CASSPPWTTDTQYF
>TRBD1|TRBJ1-6|15|TRBV20-1
CSARAPTGENSPLHF
>TRBD1|TRBJ2-3|15|TRBV12-3/TRBV12-4
CASLRGRTSTDTQYF
>-|TRBJ1-1|13|TRBV6-5
CASSYSQNTEAFF
>TRBD1|TRBJ2-7|17|TRBV7-9
CASSSGPGTGAQYEQYF
>TRBD1|TRBJ2-7|15|TRBV7-6
CASSPGSGTAYEQYF
>-|TRBJ1-1|11|TRBV29-1
CSVFVNTEAFF
>-|TRBJ1-6|14|TRBV12-3/TRBV12-4
CASSRQVGVAPLHF
>TRBD1|TRBJ2-1|14|TRBV9
CASSARQGKNEQFF
>-|TRBJ1-2|15|TRBV20-1
CSARPAGNSNYGYTF
>-|TRBJ1-1|12|TRBV29-1
CGGTDMNTEAFF
>-|TRBJ2-1|14|TRBV20-1
CSARDWSVYNEQFF
>-|TRBJ2-7|13|TRBV25-1
CASSDWESYEQYF